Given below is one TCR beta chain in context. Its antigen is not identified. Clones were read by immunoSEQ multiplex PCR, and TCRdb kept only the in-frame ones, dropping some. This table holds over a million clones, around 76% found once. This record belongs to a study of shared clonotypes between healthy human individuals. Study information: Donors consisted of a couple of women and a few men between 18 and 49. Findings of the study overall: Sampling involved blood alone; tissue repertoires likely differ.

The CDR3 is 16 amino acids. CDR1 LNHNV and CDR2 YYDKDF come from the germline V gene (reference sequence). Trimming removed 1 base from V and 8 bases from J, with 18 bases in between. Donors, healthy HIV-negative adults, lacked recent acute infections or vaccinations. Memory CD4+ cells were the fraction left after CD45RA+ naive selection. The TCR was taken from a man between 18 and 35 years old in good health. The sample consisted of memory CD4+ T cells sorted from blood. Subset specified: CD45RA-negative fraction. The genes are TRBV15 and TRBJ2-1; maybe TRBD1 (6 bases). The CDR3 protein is CATSRGRFTGSDEQFF. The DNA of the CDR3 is TGTGCCACCAGCAGAGGCCGTTTCACAGGGTCCGATGAGCAGTTCTTC.